Presented here are 26 T cell receptor beta chains from one specimen sequenced in a study of metastatic and nonmetastatic thyroid tumors. MiXCR re-clonotyped the PCR reads for TCRdb. The table has roughly 20,000 clones, about 20% seen once. Not a single patient had been given any form of treatment at any point before undergoing thyroid surgery. The specimen sequenced was tumor tissue. The receptors were sampled from a male donor with papillary thyroid cancer or a benign thyroid nodule (not recorded which). Some clones in this sample may be carry-over from other donors' samples.

This clone was detected many times. In nucleotides, the CDR3 is TGCAGCGTTGAAGATCACAGGTTTTCACCCCTCCACTTT. Residues: CSVEDHRFSPLHF. The J gene is TRBJ1-6, the V gene TRBV29-1, with D possibly matching TRBD1 (5 bases). CDR1 is SQVTM and CDR2 is ANQGSEA in the germline V gene. The CDR3 contains 13 residues. The V end lost 0 bases, the J end lost 9 bases, and 9 bases lay between the germline ends.

This clone was observed many times. The junction does not match germline at one end; this may be a read error. The DNA of the CDR3 is TGCAGTGCTGGAGATAAGAGCGGGAGATGGACCCAGTACTTC. Its protein is CSAGDKSGRWTQYF. The gene calls are TRBV20-1 and TRBJ2-5, with 8 bases that match TRBD2. The CDR3 extends over 14 amino acids. The germline V gene encodes CDR1 DFQATT and CDR2 SNEGSKA (reference sequence).

This clone was counted at least ten times. The gene calls are TRBV6-4 and TRBJ2-2; D gene unclear. V was trimmed by 1 base and J by 0 bases, leaving 3 bases between them. In germline, CDR1 is MRHNA, CDR2 SNTAGT. This CDR3 is 14 amino acids long. The CDR3 sequence is CASSDYTNTGELFF. The CDR3 region has the DNA TGTGCCAGCAGTGACTACACGAACACCGGGGAGCTGTTTTTT.

This clone ranks as medium-sized (0.01 to 0.1%). This rearrangement joins TRBV5-1 to TRBJ1-2, with D possibly matching TRBD1 (5 bases). V lost 4 bases, J lost 4 bases, and 14 bases lay in between. Germline assignment: CDR1 SGHRS and CDR2 YFSETQ. This CDR3 has 14 amino acids. The chain's CDR3 is CASSGAQGVYGYTF. The CDR3 DNA sequence: TGCGCCAGCAGCGGCGCGCAGGGAGTCTATGGCTACACCTTC.

The table lists this clone with a few counts. The chain uses TRBV19 and TRBJ1-2; a weak D match, TRBD1 (6 bases). V was trimmed by 6 bases and J by 2 bases, leaving 16 bases between them. The germline gives CDR1 LNHDA, CDR2 SQIVND (reference sequence). The CDR3 consists of 15 residues. The CDR3 protein is CASSLTGNTNYGYTF. The CDR3 coding sequence is TGTGCCAGTAGCCTGACAGGCAATACCAACTATGGCTACACCTTC.

This clone was recorded many times. The chain is built from TRBV20-1 and TRBJ1-2; 10 bases agree with TRBD1. The CDR3 spans 12 residues. Germline V lookup: CDR1 DFQATT, CDR2 SNEGSKA (reference sequence). CDR3 region: CSATRDRGSYTF. In nucleotides, the CDR3 is TGCAGCGCGACTAGGGACAGGGGTAGCTACACCTTC.

This clone was seen ten or more times. The V gene is TRBV27, the J gene TRBJ1-1, with TRBD1 matching 7 bases. This CDR3 contains 15 residues. V lost 3 bases, J lost 5 bases, and 9 bases stayed unmatched. The germline V gene encodes CDR1 MNHEY and CDR2 SMNVEV (reference sequence). CDR3 loop: CASSLIGRGETEAFF. The CDR3 DNA sequence: TGTGCCAGCAGTTTGATCGGCAGGGGGGAGACTGAAGCTTTCTTT.

In its sample, this clone was seen many times. The chain carries TRBV30 and TRBJ2-1; TRBD2 agrees at 7 bases. The junction had 7 bases not matched to a gene; V was cut back by 1 base and J by 7 bases. Germline V gene lookup returns CDR1 GTSNPN and CDR2 SVGIG (reference sequence). This CDR3 has 14 residues. The CDR3 sequence is CAWSGWEGGNEQFF. The DNA for the CDR3 is TGTGCCTGGAGTGGTTGGGAGGGCGGAAATGAGCAGTTCTTC.

By share, this clone counts as medium-sized. V usage is TRBV20-1 and J usage is TRBJ1-5, with 11 bases fitting TRBD1. With V trimmed by 6 bases and J by 6 bases, 7 bases remained unmatched. Germline-derived CDR1 and CDR2 are DFQATT and SNEGSKA (reference sequence). The length of the CDR3 is 14 residues. The CDR3 DNA sequence: TGCAGTGCCAGGACAGGGGGCACGGTTCAGCCCCAGCATTTT. Its protein is CSARTGGTVQPQHF.

This clone appeared many times. V and J are TRBV29-1 and TRBJ2-5; the D is unclear. Trimming removed 4 bases at V and 2 bases at J, with 14 bases between. The V gene's germline CDR1 is SQVTM and CDR2 ANQGSEA. The CDR3 runs to 14 residues. The CDR3 protein is CSVVEAVGQETQYF. In nucleotides, the CDR3 is TGCAGCGTTGTCGAGGCGGTAGGTCAAGAGACCCAGTACTTC.

This clone occurred many times. This chain joins TRBV18 and TRBJ1-4; tentatively, D is TRBD1 (5 bases). The germline CDR1 and CDR2 sequences are KGHSH and LQKENI. This CDR3 region has 15 residues. V was pared by 1 base and J by 8 bases, with 14 bases between. The CDR3 nucleotides are TGTGCCAGCTCACCACGCCGGGCCGGGGGGGAAAAACTGTTTTTT. Its translation is CASSPRRAGGEKLFF.

This clone appeared many times. The chain combines TRBV19 with TRBJ2-3, with D possibly being TRBD2 (5 bases). CDR1 is LNHDA, CDR2 SQIVND, per germline (reference sequence). CDR3 length: 12 amino acids. V lost 5 bases to trimming and J lost 4 bases, with 7 bases between them. CDR3 amino acids: CASSHSADTQYF. In nucleotides, the CDR3 is TGTGCCAGTAGTCATAGCGCAGATACGCAGTATTTT.

The chain couples TRBV6-4 to TRBJ2-6, with a weak D call TRBD1 (6 bases). Germline V gene sequence: CDR1 MRHNA, CDR2 SNTAGT. Trimming removed 0 bases from V and 7 bases from J, with 10 bases in between. This CDR3 region has 15 residues. The CDR3 is CASSDSTGSANVLTF. The CDR3 DNA reads TGTGCCAGCAGTGACTCAACAGGGTCTGCCAACGTCCTGACTTTC.

This clone has ten or more counts. This chain connects TRBV9 to TRBJ2-5, with D perhaps TRBD2 (8 bases). The germline V and J ends were trimmed by 4 bases and 5 bases, with 21 bases remaining between them. Germline V lookup: CDR1 SGDLS, CDR2 YYNGEE. This CDR3 has 16 amino acids. The CDR3: CASSSGGSGSGETQYF. Here the CDR3 DNA reads TGTGCCAGCAGCTCAGGGGGAAGCGGGAGTGGGGAGACCCAGTACTTC.

This clone showed up just a few times. Relative to the germline gene, one junction end is altered; a read error may explain this. The V call is TRBV28, the J call TRBJ2-6; D is perhaps TRBD1 (5 bases). The germline V gene has CDR1 MDHEN and CDR2 SYDVKM. The CDR3 has 17 residues. The CDR3 bases are TGTGCCAGCAGTCCACGGTCTGGCTACACTGGGGCCAACTTCCTGACTTTC. It yields the protein CASSPRSGYTGANFLTF.

This chain links TRBV18 with TRBJ2-7, with 8 bases fitting TRBD1. The CDR3 totals 15 residues. V shed 4 bases, J shed 2 bases, and the junction held 7 bases outside the gene matches. Germline CDR1 and CDR2: KGHSH and LQKENI. CDR3 loop: CASSLLRTGTYEQYF. For the CDR3, the DNA is TGTGCCAGCTCACTTCTCCGGACAGGGACCTACGAGCAGTACTTC. The full variable domain, completed using reference TRBV18 and TRBJ2-7, is NAGVMQNPRHLVRRRGQEARLRCSPMKGHSHVYWYRQLPEEGLKFMVYLQKENIIDESGMPKERFSAEFPKEGPSILRIQQVVRGDSAAYFCASSLLRTGTYEQYFGPGTRLTVT.

This clone was detected many times. The rearrangement uses TRBV9 and TRBJ1-5, with D possibly TRBD1 on 6 matching bases. Per germline, CDR1 SGDLS and CDR2 YYNGEE. V was pared by 3 bases and J by 5 bases, with 15 bases between. CDR3 length: 15 amino acids. The CDR3: CASSAQGNFHQPQHF. CDR3 sequence (DNA): TGTGCCAGCAGCGCACAGGGAAATTTTCATCAGCCCCAGCATTTT. Full variable domain (rest looked up from reference TRBV9 and TRBJ1-5): DSGVTQTPKHLITATGQRVTLRCSPRSGDLSVYWYQQSLDQGLQFLIQYYNGEERAKGNILERFSAQQFPDLHSELNLSSLELGDSALYFCASSAQGNFHQPQHFGDGTRLSIL.

The chain recombines TRBV7-6 with TRBJ2-1; 11 bases map to TRBD2. V lost 0 bases and J lost 2; bases outside the gene matches: 6. There are 18 residues in the CDR3. From germline, CDR1 is SGHVS and CDR2 FNYEAQ. CDR3 in DNA: TGTGCCAGCAGCTTAGCGGGGACTAGCGGAGGTCCCTACAATGAGCAGTTCTTC. It encodes CASSLAGTSGGPYNEQFF.

This clone came up many times. The DNA of the CDR3 is TGTGCCAGCAGCCCCGGACTAGCGGCCTACGAGCAGTACTTC. Translation gives CASSPGLAAYEQYF. The rearrangement joins TRBV7-9 to TRBJ2-7; 10 nucleotides match TRBD2. Germline assignment: CDR1 SEHNR and CDR2 FQNEAQ (reference sequence). With 5 bases clipped from V and 2 bases from J, the junction kept 3 bases outside the gene matches. CDR3 length equals 14 residues.

This clone is labeled medium-sized (0.01 to 0.1%). The J gene is TRBJ2-2, the V gene TRBV28; 15 nucleotides match TRBD2. The CDR3 length is 19 residues. Unmatched junction bases numbered 10, after V lost 5 bases and J lost 3 bases. Per germline, CDR1 MDHEN and CDR2 SYDVKM. The CDR3 DNA is TGTGCCAGCAGTACACTCGGACTAGCGGGAGGGCCGGACACCGGGGAGCTGTTTTTT. It yields the protein CASSTLGLAGGPDTGELFF.

The chain joins TRBV27 to TRBJ2-1; no definite D call. The CDR3 runs 14 residues. V was shortened by 6 bases and J by 1 base, with 10 bases between the two germline ends. The V gene's germline CDR1 is MNHEY and CDR2 SMNVEV (reference sequence). In DNA form, the CDR3 reads TGTGCCAGCAGGAACTTTATTTCCTACAATGAGCAGTTCTTC. It encodes CASRNFISYNEQFF.

In the case of this clone: The CDR3 carries no conserved terminal phenylalanine or tryptophan, so it likely arises from a read error. The chain links TRBV7-3 to TRBJ2-3; TRBD2 matches 12 bases. Trimming removed 5 bases from V and 4 bases from J; junction bases left unmatched: 7. Germline loops: CDR1 SGHTA, CDR2 FQGTGA. The CDR3 contains 16 residues. The CDR3 nucleotides read TGTGCCAGCAGCACGGTACTAGCGGGAGGTTCAGATACGCAGTATTTA. This translates into CASSTVLAGGSDTQYL.

This clone was observed a few times. The V and J genes are TRBV28 and TRBJ2-7, with D unresolved. There are 14 residues in the CDR3. Trimming cost V 7 bases and J 0 bases, with 13 bases left between them. Germline lookup yields CDR1 MDHEN and CDR2 SYDVKM. CDR3 sequence (DNA): TGTGCCAGCACCTTGACTGAAAGCTCCTACGAGCAGTACTTC. As protein: CASTLTESSYEQYF.

This clone showed up many times. The chain is built from TRBV6-2 or TRBV6-3 and TRBJ2-2, with unresolved D. Germline V gene data show CDR1 as MNHEY and CDR2 as SVGEGT. V lost 2 bases and J lost 9, with 13 bases in between. The CDR3 has 14 residues. The CDR3 DNA follows: TGTGCCAGCAGTTACCCAGACCCCTCCAGGGAGCTGTTTTTT. Encoded protein: CASSYPDPSRELFF.

In its sample, this clone ranks as medium-sized. The genes are TRBV5-1 and TRBJ2-1; D not certain. Germline V gene sequence: CDR1 SGHRS, CDR2 YFSETQ. This CDR3 is built from 11 residues. The ends were cut back, 2 bases at V and 8 bases at J, with 5 bases in the middle. CDR3 protein: CASSFLHEQFF. The CDR3 coding sequence is TGCGCCAGCAGCTTTCTCCATGAGCAGTTCTTC.

Judged by abundance, this clone is medium-sized. This sample also contains other DNA sequences that code for the same CDR3. V gene TRBV20-1 combines with J gene TRBJ2-7, with 13 positions matching TRBD2. Trimming at V came to 3 bases and at J to 0 bases, leaving 5 bases not matched to a gene. The CDR3 has 16 residues. The germline CDR1 and CDR2 sequences are DFQATT and SNEGSKA (reference sequence). CDR3 amino acids: CSARPRTSGSSYEQYF. The CDR3 DNA reads TGCAGTGCTAGGCCCCGGACTAGCGGGAGCTCCTACGAGCAGTACTTC.